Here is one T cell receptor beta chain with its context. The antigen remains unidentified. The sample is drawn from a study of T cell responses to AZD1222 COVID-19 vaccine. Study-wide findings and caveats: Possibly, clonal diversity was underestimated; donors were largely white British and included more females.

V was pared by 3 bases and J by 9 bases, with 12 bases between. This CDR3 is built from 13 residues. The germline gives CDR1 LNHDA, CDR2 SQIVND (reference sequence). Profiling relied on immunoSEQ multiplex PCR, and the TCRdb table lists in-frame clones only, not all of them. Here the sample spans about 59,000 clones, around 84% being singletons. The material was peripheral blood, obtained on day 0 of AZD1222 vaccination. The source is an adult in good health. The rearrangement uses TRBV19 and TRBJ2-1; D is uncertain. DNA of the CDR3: TGTGCCAGTAGTATCTCCTCGTCCGGTGAGCAGTTCTTC. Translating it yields CASSISSSGEQFF.